Listed below are T cell receptor beta chains from one sample, sequenced in a study of T cells in Graves' hyperthyroidism and ophthalmopathy. Via MiXCR, TCRdb re-called the multiplex PCR reads, giving one row per CDR3 protein. Here the sample spans about 410,000 distinct CDR3 sequences, around 13% being singletons. Material: blood. Receptors originate from a woman aged 25 to 39 with Graves' ophthalmopathy. Both conserved end residues are part of each CDR3. D genes are given only for firm matches. Size is stated for part of the rows, as once, few or many counts, or as a class when the clone is expanded.

TRBJ2-2 TRBV3-1 TRBD1 many CASSQYRGRNTGELFF TGTGCCAGCAGCCAGTACAGGGGGAGGAACACCGGGGAGCTGTTTTTT
TRBJ2-7 TRBV28 TRBD1 many CASTQTGAVFLRGQYF TGTGCCAGCACTCAAACAGGGGCTGTTTTCCTACGAGGGCAGTACTTC
TRBJ1-4 TRBV4-1 TRBD1 many CASSQAETGYGEKLFF TGCGCCAGCAGCCAAGCCGAGACAGGGTATGGTGAAAAACTGTTTTTT
TRBJ2-5 TRBV13 - many CASSRTQETQYF TGTGCCAGCAGTCGGACCCAAGAGACCCAGTACTTC
TRBJ2-6 TRBV7-8 - many CASSFRTPTTSGANVLTF TGTGCCAGCAGCTTCCGGACACCGACCACCTCTGGGGCCAACGTCCTGACTTTC
TRBJ2-1 TRBV18 TRBD2 - CASSPPVLAGARSYNEQFF TGTGCCAGCTCACCACCGGTTCTAGCGGGGGCCCGCTCCTACAATGAGCAGTTCTTC
TRBJ1-6 TRBV12-3/TRBV12-4 TRBD1 few CASSFGQGRSYNSPLHF TGTGCCAGCAGTTTCGGACAGGGGCGCTCCTATAATTCACCCCTCCACTTT
TRBJ1-1 TRBV6-1 - many CAPDRSGDTEAFF TGTGCCCCAGACAGGTCTGGGGACACTGAAGCTTTCTTT
TRBJ2-1 TRBV18 - many CASSPRTSNEQFF TGTGCCAGCTCACCCAGGACATCTAATGAGCAGTTCTTC
TRBJ2-7 TRBV6-1 - many CASSPGFPGYEQYF TGTGCCAGCAGTCCGGGATTTCCCGGCTACGAGCAGTACTTC
TRBJ1-5 TRBV12-3/TRBV12-4 TRBD1 many CASSRTGGLNQPQHF TGTGCCAGCAGTAGAACAGGGGGCCTAAATCAGCCCCAGCATTTT
TRBJ2-2 TRBV12-3/TRBV12-4 TRBD2 - CASRSTSGGSNTGELFF TGTGCCAGCAGGTCGACTAGCGGGGGGTCGAACACCGGGGAGCTGTTTTTT
TRBJ2-2 TRBV28 TRBD2 many CASNFLAGGVNGELFF TGTGCCAGCAATTTTCTAGCGGGGGGCGTTAACGGGGAGCTGTTTTTT
TRBJ2-3 TRBV10-3 TRBD2 few CAITDTGTKPTDTQYF TGTGCCATCACCGATACCGGGACTAAACCCACAGATACGCAGTATTTT
TRBJ2-2 TRBV18 - many CASSPQTSAGELFF TGTGCCAGCTCACCACAAACCTCCGCCGGGGAGCTGTTTTTT
TRBJ1-2 TRBV28 - many CASSSHIVYGYTF TGTGCCAGCAGCTCACACATAGTCTATGGCTACACCTTC
TRBJ2-3 TRBV28 - - CASTLAGLRTDTQYF TGTGCCAGCACCTTGGCGGGGCTTCGCACAGATACGCAGTATTTT
TRBJ1-6 TRBV11-1 - many CASRGVARNSPLHF TGTGCCAGCCGTGGGGTGGCGAGAAATTCACCCCTCCACTTT
TRBJ2-7 TRBV9 TRBD2 many CASSPQASGAYEQYF TGTGCCAGCAGCCCGCAGGCTAGCGGGGCTTACGAGCAGTACTTC
TRBJ2-7 TRBV11-1 - many CASSLGSGTAYEQYF TGTGCCAGCAGCTTAGGATCGGGGACGGCCTACGAGCAGTACTTC
TRBJ1-2 TRBV11-2 - many CASSRPQQGNHGYTF TGTGCCAGCAGCCGCCCGCAACAGGGAAACCATGGCTACACCTTC
TRBJ1-6 TRBV2 - many CASSEMGQSNSPLHF TGTGCCAGCAGTGAGATGGGACAATCTAATTCACCCCTCCACTTT
TRBJ2-3 TRBV2 TRBD1 many CAVSRDSGDTQYF TGTGCCGTAAGCCGGGACAGCGGAGATACGCAGTATTTT
TRBJ2-5 TRBV5-1 - many CASSGTGRETQYF TGCGCCAGCAGCGGAACAGGAAGGGAGACCCAGTACTTC
TRBJ2-4 TRBV11-2 TRBD1 many CASSLERTGVDIQYF TGTGCCAGCAGCTTAGAGAGGACAGGGGTGGACATTCAGTACTTC
TRBJ2-1 TRBV3-1 TRBD1 few CASSQEVLGQGSNEQFF TGTGCCAGCAGCCAAGAAGTATTGGGACAGGGGAGCAATGAGCAGTTCTTC
TRBJ2-5 TRBV28 - few CASSRDGGLETQYF TGTGCCAGCAGCCGGGACGGCGGGTTGGAGACCCAGTACTTC
TRBJ1-1 TRBV19 - - CASSIDPRTEAFF TGTGCCAGTAGTATAGACCCGCGGACTGAAGCTTTCTTT
TRBJ2-2 TRBV3-1 - many CASSQESMRDQNTGELFF TGTGCCAGCAGCCAAGAAAGTATGAGGGACCAAAACACCGGGGAGCTGTTTTTT
TRBJ2-7 TRBV20-1 - - CSASPGPSDEQYF TGCAGTGCTAGCCCCGGTCCTAGCGACGAGCAGTACTTC
TRBJ1-2 TRBV3-1 - many CASSQAKGRNYGYTF TGTGCCAGCAGCCAAGCGAAAGGCCGGAACTATGGCTACACCTTC
TRBJ1-3 TRBV5-1 - many CASSLFDPGGNTIYF TGCGCCAGCAGCTTGTTTGATCCCGGGGGAAACACCATATATTTT
TRBJ2-5 TRBV3-1 TRBD2 many CASSQGRGTELRINQETQYF TGTGCCAGCAGCCAAGGGCGGGGGACTGAACTCCGAATTAACCAAGAGACCCAGTACTTC
TRBJ2-2 TRBV20-1 - many CSARGDPNTGELFF TGCAGTGCTAGGGGGGACCCGAACACCGGGGAGCTGTTTTTT
TRBJ1-1 TRBV19 - many CASTRQGQNTEAFF TGTGCCAGTACTCGACAAGGGCAGAACACTGAAGCTTTCTTT
TRBJ2-1 TRBV11-1 TRBD1 many CASSTRGRRDEQFF TGTGCCAGCAGCACCAGGGGGCGTAGAGATGAGCAGTTCTTC
TRBJ2-3 TRBV7-9 TRBD2 many CASRREGTDTQYF TGTGCCAGCCGGCGGGAGGGCACAGATACGCAGTATTTT
TRBJ2-1 TRBV6-2/TRBV6-3 - few CASSYREAGINEQFF TGTGCCAGCAGTTACAGAGAGGCAGGGATTAATGAGCAGTTCTTC
TRBJ2-1 TRBV20-1 TRBD2 many CSARDITSGGNEQFF TGCAGTGCTAGAGATATAACTAGCGGTGGTAATGAGCAGTTCTTC
TRBJ2-3 TRBV28 - many CASSRSGTSSTDTQYF TGTGCCAGCAGTCGGTCCGGGACATCTAGCACAGATACGCAGTATTTT
TRBJ2-1 TRBV10-2 TRBD2 many CATGTSGSYNEQFF TGCGCCACCGGGACTAGCGGATCCTACAATGAGCAGTTCTTC
TRBJ2-3 TRBV20-1 - many CSARSPFKDYTDTQYF TGCAGTGCTAGAAGCCCTTTCAAGGATTACACAGATACGCAGTATTTT
TRBJ1-4 TRBV20-1 - many CSARDISRGTEKLFF TGCAGTGCTAGAGATATCTCCAGGGGAACTGAAAAACTGTTTTTT
TRBJ2-3 TRBV28 - many CASSLSGGGTDTQYF TGTGCCAGCAGTTTATCCGGAGGGGGGACAGATACGCAGTATTTT
TRBJ2-7 TRBV12-5 - many CASGTSGISYEQYF TGTGCTAGTGGCACCTCCGGGATCTCCTACGAGCAGTACTTC
TRBJ2-6 TRBV6-1 - - CASRLRDTNSGANVLTF TGTGCCAGCAGACTCCGGGACACCAACTCTGGGGCCAACGTCCTGACTTTC
TRBJ1-4 TRBV3-1 TRBD1 many CASSQEYRDSTTNEKLFF TGTGCCAGCAGCCAAGAATACCGGGACAGCACAACTAATGAAAAACTGTTTTTT
TRBJ1-4 TRBV25-1 TRBD1 many CASSTGGLPNEKLFF TGTGCCAGCTCAACAGGGGGCTTACCTAATGAAAAACTGTTTTTT
TRBJ1-3 TRBV15 - few CATSKGTDSGNTIYF TGTGCCACCAGCAAAGGGACGGACTCTGGAAACACCATATATTTT
TRBJ1-4 TRBV24-1 - many CATSKGLGEKLFF TGTGCCACTTCGAAGGGACTGGGGGAAAAACTGTTTTTT
TRBJ2-7 TRBV10-1 - many CASSESFQGNDEQYF TGCGCCAGCAGTGAATCTTTCCAGGGTAACGACGAGCAGTACTTC
TRBJ2-3 TRBV12-3/TRBV12-4 TRBD2 - CASSFGVSGGARDTQYF TGTGCCAGCAGTTTTGGTGTTAGCGGGGGGGCCAGGGATACGCAGTATTTT
TRBJ2-3 TRBV28 - - CAGSFTTSTDTQYF TGTGCCGGCAGTTTTACAACTAGCACAGATACGCAGTATTTT
TRBJ2-2 TRBV5-4 TRBD1 - CASSLPGGYTGELFF TGTGCCAGCAGCTTACCAGGGGGCTACACCGGGGAGCTGTTTTTT
TRBJ2-1 TRBV19 - few CASTKDLGARDEQFF TGTGCCAGTACCAAAGATTTGGGGGCTAGGGATGAGCAGTTCTTC
TRBJ2-2 TRBV20-1 - once CSAFKSGRGTGELFF TGCAGTGCCTTCAAGTCGGGTCGGGGCACCGGGGAGCTGTTTTTT
TRBJ1-2 TRBV25-1 - - CASSDSGSSPLGYTF TGTGCCAGCAGTGACTCTGGCTCAAGTCCCCTCGGCTACACCTTC
TRBJ2-3 TRBV20-1 - - CSARRAGWADTQYF TGCAGTGCTCGCCGGGCGGGGTGGGCAGATACGCAGTATTTT
TRBJ1-6 TRBV6-1 - - CASTRRGSPLHF TGTGCCAGCACCCGGCGAGGTTCACCCCTCCACTTT
TRBJ1-4 TRBV5-6 - many CASSPAGNPALFF TGTGCCAGCAGCCCGGCGGGCAATCCGGCACTGTTTTTT